These 20 T cell receptor beta chains were sequenced from one sample in a study of blood T cell repertoires in COVID-19. TCRdb's table, derived via immunoSEQ multiplex PCR, lists solely in-frame clones and lacks some. The sample lists about 190,000 clones; less than 90% were seen once. The sequenced sample was peripheral blood. The receptors were sampled from a woman aged 40 to 50 with acute or convalescent COVID-19.

This chain joins TRBV27 and TRBJ2-7, with D perhaps TRBD2 (5 bases). CDR1 and CDR2 from the germline V gene are MNHEY and SMNVEV (reference sequence). V lost 4 bases and J lost 3, with 13 bases in between. The CDR3 runs to 14 residues. The chain's CDR3 is CASSWAGVNYEQYF. The CDR3 DNA reads TGTGCCAGCAGTTGGGCGGGTGTCAACTACGAGCAGTACTTC.

This chain joins TRBV7-2 and TRBJ2-5; perhaps TRBD2 as D (6 bases). Trimming took 4 bases from V and 5 from J, leaving 17 bases between them. Germline V lookup: CDR1 SGHTA, CDR2 FQGNSA. The length of the CDR3 is 15 residues. The CDR3 DNA reads as TGTGCCAGCAGCTCCCGGGTTAGCGGTCCTGAGACCCAGTACTTC. As protein: CASSSRVSGPETQYF.

This clone was observed a handful of times. The chain recombines TRBV5-8 with TRBJ2-7; D might be TRBD2 (6 bases). V lost 6 bases and J lost 5, with 15 bases in between. There are 13 residues in the CDR3. CDR1 is SGHTS, CDR2 YDEGEE, per germline. CDR3 DNA: TGTGCCAGCACCGGGGGTGCTCGGGACGAGCAGTACTTC. Translating it yields CASTGGARDEQYF.

The chain couples TRBV4-1 to TRBJ2-7, with D possibly matching TRBD1 (5 bases). Trimming took off 3 bases at V and 4 bases at J, with 19 bases between the two ends. CDR3 size: 16 residues. CDR1 is MGHRA and CDR2 is YSYEKL in the germline V gene. The CDR3 DNA is TGCGCCAGCAGCCATGCCGGTACAGGCTGGGGATACGAGCAGTACTTC. Residues: CASSHAGTGWGYEQYF.

The V call is TRBV3-1 (or the pseudogene TRBV3-2), the J call TRBJ2-1; D is uncertain. CDR3 length equals 13 residues. Germline V gene sequence: CDR1 LGHDT, CDR2 YNNKEL (reference sequence). Trimming removed 5 bases at V and 8 bases at J, with 13 bases between. The CDR3 nucleotides read TGTGCCAGCAGCTCTCCACTTCTCTATGAGCAGTTCTTC. Protein: CASSSPLLYEQFF.

The V and J genes are TRBV20-1 and TRBJ1-1, with 10 bases aligning to TRBD1. Germline V gene sequence: CDR1 DFQATT, CDR2 SNEGSKA (reference sequence). The V gene end was trimmed by 3 bases and the J gene end by 2 bases; junction bases not matched to a gene: 9. The CDR3 totals 16 residues. The chain's CDR3 is CSASPLTGGLNTEAFF. In DNA form, the CDR3 reads TGCAGTGCTAGTCCCCTGACAGGGGGCCTAAACACTGAAGCTTTCTTT.

This chain connects TRBV10-3 to TRBJ1-5; D not resolved. CDR3 length: 13 amino acids. Deletions cut 2 bases from V and 3 bases from J, with 5 bases between. Looked up from germline, CDR1 is ENHRY and CDR2 is SYGVKD. The DNA of the CDR3 is TGTGCCATCAGTGAGGACTACAATCAGCCCCAGCATTTT. Residues: CAISEDYNQPQHF.

The chain has TRBV20-1 and TRBJ1-2; tentative D call: TRBD1 (6 bases). The length of the CDR3 is 14 residues. The V end was cut by 3 bases, the J end by 6 bases, with 17 bases between. The germline gives CDR1 DFQATT, CDR2 SNEGSKA (reference sequence). CDR3 amino acids: CSASDGQTINGYTF. As DNA, the CDR3 is TGCAGTGCTAGTGACGGACAGACGATCAATGGCTACACCTTC.

The CDR3 DNA reads TGTGCCAGCAGCCGAGGGTCTAACTATGGCTACACCTTC. Its translation: CASSRGSNYGYTF. The chain combines TRBV13 with TRBJ1-2; D is ambiguous. CDR3 length: 13 amino acids. The V end lost 5 bases, the J end lost 0 bases, and 7 bases lay between the germline ends. The germline CDR1 and CDR2 sequences are PRHDT and FYEKMQ (reference sequence).

The chain combines TRBV10-3 with TRBJ1-5, with 7 bases fitting TRBD1. Germline trimming cut 10 bases from V and 4 bases from J; bases unmatched to any gene: 13. The CDR3 length is 15 residues. The germline gives CDR1 ENHRY, CDR2 SYGVKD. The CDR3 sequence is CATDPGTARNQPQHF. The CDR3 DNA reads as TGTGCCACCGACCCCGGGACAGCCAGGAATCAGCCCCAGCATTTT.

The chain employs TRBV19 and TRBJ2-1, with a possible D match to TRBD1 (5 bases). The CDR3 sequence is 15 residues long. From germline, CDR1 is LNHDA and CDR2 SQIVND (reference sequence). V gave up 3 bases and J gave up 4 bases, with 13 bases separating them. The CDR3 protein is CASSISWQGYNEQFF. The CDR3 bases are TGTGCCAGTAGTATCTCTTGGCAGGGTTACAATGAGCAGTTCTTC.

V is TRBV27 and J is TRBJ2-3; D uncertain. V was trimmed by 3 bases and J by 6 bases, leaving 10 bases between them. This CDR3 spans 13 amino acids. Looked up from germline, CDR1 is MNHEY and CDR2 is SMNVEV (reference sequence). The CDR3, as DNA: TGTGCCAGCAGTTTCGTGCAAGCTGATACGCAGTATTTT. Translated: CASSFVQADTQYF.

The CDR3 DNA is TGTGCCACCAGCCGGGGTCGCGCTGAAGCTTTCTTT. Protein sequence: CATSRGRAEAFF. The gene calls are TRBV24-1 and TRBJ1-1, with D unclear. Germline CDR1 KGHDR, CDR2 SFDVKD. Deletions cut 7 bases from V and 6 bases from J, with 11 bases between. The CDR3 is 12 residues long.

The chain employs TRBV11-3 and TRBJ2-2; TRBD1 matches at 10 bases. The CDR3 consists of 15 residues. Germline loops: CDR1 SGHNT, CDR2 YENEEA. J gave up 6 bases and V 5 bases, and 6 bases lay outside the gene matches. CDR3 protein: CASSPGTGASGELFF. CDR3 DNA: TGTGCCAGCAGCCCCGGGACAGGGGCTTCCGGGGAGCTGTTTTTT.

The V call is TRBV28, the J call TRBJ1-3; D might be TRBD1 (6 bases). This CDR3 contains 14 residues. CDR1 and CDR2 (germline): MDHEN, SYDVKM. V gave up 6 bases and J gave up 3 bases, with 12 bases separating them. CDR3 in amino acids: CASSLGGFGNTIYF. The CDR3 nucleotides are TGTGCCAGCAGCCTAGGGGGTTTTGGAAACACCATATATTTT.

This chain joins TRBV9 and TRBJ2-1; D not resolved. The germline V gene has CDR1 SGDLS and CDR2 YYNGEE. The CDR3 covers 14 residues. V lost 0 bases and J 5 bases, leaving 9 bases between the germline ends. The CDR3 spells CASSVVAVDNEQFF. CDR3 nucleotides: TGTGCCAGCAGCGTAGTGGCGGTAGACAATGAGCAGTTCTTC.

In its sample, this clone was seen once. CDR3 sequence (DNA): TGCGCCAGCAGCTTGCGGGGGGGAATACCCCCCACAGATACGCAGTATTTT. Protein product: CASSLRGGIPPTDTQYF. The chain has TRBV5-1 and TRBJ2-3; 8 bases are shared with TRBD2. CDR3 length: 17 residues. CDR1 and CDR2 (germline): SGHRS, YFSETQ. Germline trimming cut 1 base from V and 2 bases from J; bases unmatched to any gene: 9.

The chain uses TRBV5-4 and TRBJ2-5; D unresolved. Germline V gene sequence: CDR1 SGHNT, CDR2 YYREEE (reference sequence). Deletions cut 0 bases from V and 1 base from J, with 10 bases between. The CDR3 sequence is 15 residues long. Written as DNA, the CDR3 is TGTGCCAGCAGCTTGGCCCGGAGCCTCCAAGAGACCCAGTACTTC. Translating gives CASSLARSLQETQYF.

This clone was counted once. This rearrangement joins TRBV24-1 to TRBJ2-1, with 7 bases lining up with TRBD1. Germline lookup yields CDR1 KGHDR and CDR2 SFDVKD. Trimming at V came to 4 bases and at J to 9 bases, leaving 5 bases not matched to a gene. This CDR3 is built from 13 residues. The CDR3 DNA sequence: TGTGCCACCAGTGAGGACAGGCTGGTTGAGCAGTTCTTC. It translates to CATSEDRLVEQFF.

The J gene is TRBJ1-1, the V gene TRBV7-2; TRBD1 matches 7 bases. CDR1 is SGHTA, CDR2 FQGNSA, per germline. The CDR3 extends over 14 amino acids. V shed 5 bases and J 5 bases; nucleotides not matched to a gene: 8. The CDR3 loop is CASSGEGALTEAFF. CDR3 nucleotide sequence: TGTGCCAGCAGCGGAGAGGGGGCTCTTACTGAAGCTTTCTTT.